Listed below are T cell receptor beta chains from one sample, sequenced in a study of cytomegalovirus exposure and HLA in healthy donors. This table comes from immunoSEQ multiplex PCR, and its TCRdb copy is limited to in-frame clones, with some not included. This table holds 150,000 to 200,000 clones, about 82% found once. Sequencing was done on a sample of PBMCs. All receptors derive from a woman aged 45-59 years in good health and CMV-seropositive. CDR3s include the opening cysteine and the closing phenylalanine or tryptophan. The D gene is left open where the match is weak. Expanded clones are given a class, and other clones once, few, many or no size at all.

d_call clone_size j_call v_call cdr3_aa cdr3_nt
TRBD1 NA TRBJ2-2 TRBV29-1 CSIKTGSSDTGELFF TGCAGCATTAAGACAGGGTCCTCGGACACCGGGGAGCTGTTTTTT
NA NA TRBJ2-3 TRBV5-1 CASRLQGYTDTQYF TGCGCCAGCAGGCTACAGGGTTACACAGATACGCAGTATTTT
NA NA TRBJ1-4 TRBV13 CASSFRGLGKLFF TGTGCCAGCAGCTTCAGAGGGCTCGGAAAACTGTTTTTT
NA NA TRBJ1-1 TRBV4-3 CASSQDPGPRTEAFF TGCGCCAGCAGCCAAGATCCGGGTCCAAGGACTGAAGCTTTCTTT
NA NA TRBJ1-4 TRBV28 CASRPDRRNEKLFF TGTGCCAGCAGGCCGGACAGACGAAATGAAAAACTGTTTTTT
NA few TRBJ2-1 TRBV5-1 CASHSSSSANEQFF TGCGCCAGCCACTCCTCGAGTAGCGCCAATGAGCAGTTCTTC
NA NA TRBJ1-5 TRBV7-9 CASGSYDPFRGGNQPQHF TGTGCCAGCGGCTCCTACGACCCATTCCGGGGGGGCAATCAGCCCCAGCATTTT
NA once TRBJ2-5 TRBV28 CASSFGGGRETQYF TGTGCCAGCAGTTTTGGAGGAGGACGAGAGACCCAGTACTTC
NA NA TRBJ1-2 TRBV6-6 CASTKRGNYGYTF TGTGCCAGCACCAAAAGAGGGAACTATGGCTACACCTTC
NA once TRBJ2-2 TRBV5-1 CASSLGAGELFF TGCGCCAGCAGCTTGGGAGCCGGGGAGCTGTTTTTT
TRBD2 NA TRBJ2-7 TRBV7-9 CASSLRTSGYEQYF TGTGCCAGCAGCTTGAGGACTAGCGGCTACGAGCAGTACTTC
TRBD1 NA TRBJ2-3 TRBV2 CASRVGQATDTQYF TGTGCCAGCAGGGTTGGACAGGCAACAGATACGCAGTATTTT
TRBD1 NA TRBJ1-4 TRBV5-5 CASSFRTGYEKLFF TGTGCCAGCAGCTTTCGGACAGGCTATGAAAAACTGTTTTTT
NA NA TRBJ1-2 TRBV20-1 CSSLGGSGYTF TGCAGTTCCCTCGGGGGGAGCGGCTACACCTTC
NA NA TRBJ2-1 TRBV9 CASSVVTSSNEQFF TGTGCCAGCAGCGTAGTTACCTCGAGCAATGAGCAGTTCTTC
NA NA TRBJ1-1 TRBV27 CASSLRLNTEAFF TGTGCCAGCAGTTTGCGGCTTAACACTGAAGCTTTCTTT
NA NA TRBJ2-1 TRBV5-1 CASSLDGGTSYNEQFF TGCGCCAGCAGCTTGGATGGCGGGACCTCCTACAATGAGCAGTTCTTC
NA NA TRBJ1-1 TRBV7-9 CSSSHDRPNTEAFF TGTTCCAGCAGCCATGACAGGCCGAACACTGAAGCTTTCTTT
NA NA TRBJ1-2 TRBV4-1 CASSPQTANYGYTF TGCGCCAGCAGCCCCCAGACAGCTAACTATGGCTACACCTTC
TRBD2 NA TRBJ2-7 TRBV30 CAWSLPPPAGVNEQYF TGTGCCTGGAGTCTACCCCCCCCAGCGGGAGTGAACGAGCAGTACTTC
NA few TRBJ1-2 TRBV6-1 CASSLTGNYGYTF TGTGCCAGCAGCTTAACAGGGAACTATGGCTACACCTTC
NA NA TRBJ1-2 TRBV13 CASSSDRVGHTF TGTGCCAGCAGCTCGGACAGAGTGGGGCACACCTTC
NA NA TRBJ2-1 TRBV15 CATSRQQFF TGTGCCACCAGCAGACAACAGTTCTTC
NA once TRBJ1-1 TRBV29-1 CSVDITGRAFF TGCAGCGTTGATATTACAGGTAGGGCATTCTTT
TRBD1 medium-sized TRBJ1-2 TRBV5-4 CASSFTGGAYGYTF TGTGCCAGCAGCTTCACAGGGGGCGCCTATGGCTACACCTTC